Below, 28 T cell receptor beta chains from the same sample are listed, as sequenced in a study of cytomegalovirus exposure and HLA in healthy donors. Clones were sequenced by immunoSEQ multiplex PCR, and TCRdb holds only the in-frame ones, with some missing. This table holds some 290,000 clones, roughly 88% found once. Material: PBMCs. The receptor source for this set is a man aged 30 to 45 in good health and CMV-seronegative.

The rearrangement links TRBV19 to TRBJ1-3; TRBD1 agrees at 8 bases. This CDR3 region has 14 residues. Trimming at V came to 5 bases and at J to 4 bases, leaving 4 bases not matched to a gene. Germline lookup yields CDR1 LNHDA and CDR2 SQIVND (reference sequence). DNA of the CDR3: TGTGCCAGTAGTCCGACAGGGGCGGGAAACACCATATATTTT. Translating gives CASSPTGAGNTIYF.

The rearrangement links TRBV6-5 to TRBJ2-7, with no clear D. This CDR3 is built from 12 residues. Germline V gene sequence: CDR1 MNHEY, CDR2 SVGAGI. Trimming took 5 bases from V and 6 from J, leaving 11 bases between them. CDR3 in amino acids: CASSEYFGEQYF. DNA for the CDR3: TGTGCCAGCAGTGAGTACTTTGGCGAGCAGTACTTC.

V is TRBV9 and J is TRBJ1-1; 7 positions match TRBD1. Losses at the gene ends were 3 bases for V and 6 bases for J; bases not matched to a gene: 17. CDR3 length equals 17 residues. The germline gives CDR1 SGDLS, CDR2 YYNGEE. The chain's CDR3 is CASSANRGPEVGAEAFF. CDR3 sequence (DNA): TGTGCCAGCAGCGCCAATAGGGGGCCGGAGGTGGGTGCTGAAGCTTTCTTT.

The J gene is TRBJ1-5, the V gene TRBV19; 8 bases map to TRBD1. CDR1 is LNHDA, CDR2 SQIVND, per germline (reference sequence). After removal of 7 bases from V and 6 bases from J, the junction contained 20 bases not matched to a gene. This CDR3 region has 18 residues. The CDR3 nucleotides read TGTGCCAGTACTCCAGGCTCCGGGCAGGGGGCTTTCGGTCAGCCCCAGCATTTT. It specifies CASTPGSGQGAFGQPQHF.

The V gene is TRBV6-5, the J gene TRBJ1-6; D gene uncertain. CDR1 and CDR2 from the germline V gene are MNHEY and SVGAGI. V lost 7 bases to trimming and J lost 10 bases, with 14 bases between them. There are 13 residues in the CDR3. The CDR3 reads CASTRGPGSPLHF. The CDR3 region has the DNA TGTGCCAGCACCCGCGGCCCTGGGTCACCCCTCCACTTT.

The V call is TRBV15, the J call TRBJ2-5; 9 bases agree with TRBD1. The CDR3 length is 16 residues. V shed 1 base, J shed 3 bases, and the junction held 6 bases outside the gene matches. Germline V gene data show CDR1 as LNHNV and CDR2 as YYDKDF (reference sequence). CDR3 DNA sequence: TGTGCCACCAGCAGAGCCTTGCGGGACAGGGAAGAGACCCAGTACTTC. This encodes CATSRALRDREETQYF. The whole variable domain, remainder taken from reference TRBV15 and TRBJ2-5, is DAMVIQNPRYQVTQFGKPVTLSCSQTLNHNVMYWYQQKSSQAPKLLFHYYDKDFNNEADTPDNFQSRRPNTSFCFLDIRSPGLGDTAMYLCATSRALRDREETQYFGPGTRLLVL.

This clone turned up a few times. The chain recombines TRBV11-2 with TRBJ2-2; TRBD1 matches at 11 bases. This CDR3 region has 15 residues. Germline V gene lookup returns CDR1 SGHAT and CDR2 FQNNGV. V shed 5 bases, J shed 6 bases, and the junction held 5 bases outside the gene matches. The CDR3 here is CASSMDRGRAGELFF. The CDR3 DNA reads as TGTGCCAGCAGCATGGACAGGGGGCGCGCCGGGGAGCTGTTTTTT.

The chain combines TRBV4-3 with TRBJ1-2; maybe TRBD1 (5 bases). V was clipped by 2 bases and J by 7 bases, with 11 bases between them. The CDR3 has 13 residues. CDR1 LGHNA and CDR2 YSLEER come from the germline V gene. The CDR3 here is CASSQIPGGGYTF. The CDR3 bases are TGCGCCAGCAGCCAAATCCCCGGGGGTGGCTACACCTTC.

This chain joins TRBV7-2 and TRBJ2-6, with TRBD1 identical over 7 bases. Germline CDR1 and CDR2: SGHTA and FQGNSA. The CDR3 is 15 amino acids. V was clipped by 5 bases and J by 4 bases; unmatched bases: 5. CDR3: CASSDRAPGANVLTF. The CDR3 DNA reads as TGTGCCAGCAGCGACAGGGCACCCGGGGCCAACGTCCTGACTTTC.

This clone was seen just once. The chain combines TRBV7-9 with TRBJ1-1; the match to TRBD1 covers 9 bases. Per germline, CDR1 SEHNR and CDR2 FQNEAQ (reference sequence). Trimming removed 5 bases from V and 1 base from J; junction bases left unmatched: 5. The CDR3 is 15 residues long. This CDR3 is CASSLQGAWNTEAFF. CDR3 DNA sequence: TGTGCCAGCAGCCTACAGGGGGCCTGGAACACTGAAGCTTTCTTT. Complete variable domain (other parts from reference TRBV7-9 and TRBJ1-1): DTGVSQNPRHKITKRGQNVTFRCDPISEHNRLYWYRQTLGQGPEFLTYFQNEAQLEKSRLLSDRFSAERPKGSFSTLEIQRTEQGDSAMYLCASSLQGAWNTEAFFGQGTRLTVV.

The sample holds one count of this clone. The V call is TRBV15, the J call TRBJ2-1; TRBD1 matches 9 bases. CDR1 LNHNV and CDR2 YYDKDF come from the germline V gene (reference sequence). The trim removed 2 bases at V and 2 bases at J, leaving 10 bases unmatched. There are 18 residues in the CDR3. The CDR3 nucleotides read TGTGCCACCAGCAGACGGACCGGACAGGGGAGGGCCTACAATGAGCAGTTCTTC. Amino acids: CATSRRTGQGRAYNEQFF. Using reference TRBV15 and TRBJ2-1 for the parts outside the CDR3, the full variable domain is DAMVIQNPRYQVTQFGKPVTLSCSQTLNHNVMYWYQQKSSQAPKLLFHYYDKDFNNEADTPDNFQSRRPNTSFCFLDIRSPGLGDTAMYLCATSRRTGQGRAYNEQFFGPGTRLTVL.

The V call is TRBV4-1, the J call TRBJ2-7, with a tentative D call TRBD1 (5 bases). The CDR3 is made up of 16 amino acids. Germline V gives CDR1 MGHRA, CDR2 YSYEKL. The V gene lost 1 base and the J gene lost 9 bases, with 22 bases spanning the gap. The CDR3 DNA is TGCGCCAGCAGCCAAGGCGACAGCCTCGGCCTTACGATGCAGTACTTC. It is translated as CASSQGDSLGLTMQYF.

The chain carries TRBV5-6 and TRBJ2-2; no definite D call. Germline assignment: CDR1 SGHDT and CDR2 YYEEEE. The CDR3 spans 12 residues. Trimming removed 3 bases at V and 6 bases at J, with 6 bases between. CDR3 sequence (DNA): TGTGCCAGCAGCTCCATCCCCGGGGAGCTGTTTTTT. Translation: CASSSIPGELFF.

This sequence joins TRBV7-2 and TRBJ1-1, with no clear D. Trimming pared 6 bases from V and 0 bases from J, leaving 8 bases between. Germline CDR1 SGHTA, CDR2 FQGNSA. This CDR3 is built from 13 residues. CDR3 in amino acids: CASRREMNTEAFF. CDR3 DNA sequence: TGTGCCAGCAGAAGGGAGATGAACACTGAAGCTTTCTTT.

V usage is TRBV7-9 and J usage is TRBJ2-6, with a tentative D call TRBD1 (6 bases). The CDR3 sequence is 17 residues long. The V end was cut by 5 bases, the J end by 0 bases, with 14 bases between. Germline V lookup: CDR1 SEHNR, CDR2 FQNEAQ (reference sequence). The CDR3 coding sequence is TGTGCCAGCAGCCATGGACAGTCTAGCTCTGGGGCCAACGTCCTGACTTTC. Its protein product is CASSHGQSSSGANVLTF.

CDR3 DNA: TGTGCCAGCAGCTTAGAATGGACAGTTTATAATTCACCCCTCCACTTT. Its translation: CASSLEWTVYNSPLHF. V and J are TRBV11-2 and TRBJ1-6; tentative D call: TRBD1 (6 bases). This CDR3 is built from 16 residues. Trimming cost V 0 bases and J 4 bases, with 10 bases left between them. Germline CDR1 SGHAT, CDR2 FQNNGV.

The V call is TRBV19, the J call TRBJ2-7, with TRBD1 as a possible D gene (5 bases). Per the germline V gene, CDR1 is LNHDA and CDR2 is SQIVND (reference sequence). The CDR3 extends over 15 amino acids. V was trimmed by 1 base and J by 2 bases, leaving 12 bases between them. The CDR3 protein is CASSIAQGLTYEQYF. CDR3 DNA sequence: TGTGCCAGTAGTATAGCGCAGGGCCTCACCTACGAGCAGTACTTC.

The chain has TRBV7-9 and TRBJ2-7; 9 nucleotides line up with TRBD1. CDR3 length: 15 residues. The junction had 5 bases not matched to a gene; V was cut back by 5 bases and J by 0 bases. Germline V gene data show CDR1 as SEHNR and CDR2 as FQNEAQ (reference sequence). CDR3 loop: CASSPNRGPSYEQYF. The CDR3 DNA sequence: TGTGCCAGCAGCCCGAACAGGGGGCCCTCCTACGAGCAGTACTTC.

DNA of the CDR3: TGTGCCAGTCGAATCGACCTAGCGGGGTTCTCCTACGAGCAGTACTTC. Residues: CASRIDLAGFSYEQYF. The V call is TRBV7-2, the J call TRBJ2-7; the match to TRBD2 covers 9 bases. CDR1 and CDR2 (germline): SGHTA, FQGNSA. The junction had 12 bases not matched to a gene; V was cut back by 9 bases and J by 0 bases. The CDR3 length is 16 residues.

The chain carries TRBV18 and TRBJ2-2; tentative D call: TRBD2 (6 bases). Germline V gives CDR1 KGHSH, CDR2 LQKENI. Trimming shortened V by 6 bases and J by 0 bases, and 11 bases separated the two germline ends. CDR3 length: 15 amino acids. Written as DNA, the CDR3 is TGTGCCAGCTCGCCGGGACTTACGAACACCGGGGAGCTGTTTTTT. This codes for CASSPGLTNTGELFF.

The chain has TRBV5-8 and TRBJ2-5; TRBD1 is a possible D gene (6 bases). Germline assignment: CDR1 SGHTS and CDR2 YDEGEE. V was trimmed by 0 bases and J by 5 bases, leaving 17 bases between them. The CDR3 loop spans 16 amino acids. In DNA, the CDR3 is TGTGCCAGCAGCTTGGTGGGACAAGGGTCGGGGGAGACCCAGTACTTC. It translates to CASSLVGQGSGETQYF.

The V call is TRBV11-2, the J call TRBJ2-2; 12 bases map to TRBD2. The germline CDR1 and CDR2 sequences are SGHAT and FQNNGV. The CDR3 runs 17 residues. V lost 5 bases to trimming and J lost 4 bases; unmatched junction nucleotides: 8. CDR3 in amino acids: CASSTRLAGEVTGELFF. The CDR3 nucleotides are TGTGCCAGCAGCACGAGACTAGCGGGGGAGGTCACCGGGGAGCTGTTTTTT. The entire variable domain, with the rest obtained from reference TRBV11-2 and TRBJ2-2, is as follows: EAGVAQSPRYKIIEKRQSVAFWCNPISGHATLYWYQQILGQGPKLLIQFQNNGVVDDSQLPKDRFSAERLKGVDSTLKIQPAKLEDSAVYLCASSTRLAGEVTGELFFGEGSRLTVL.

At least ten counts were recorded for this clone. CDR3: CASSQSPGVGSPLHF. CDR3 nucleotide sequence: TGCGCCAGCAGTCAATCCCCAGGGGTTGGTTCACCCCTCCACTTT. The rearrangement joins TRBV23-1 to TRBJ1-6, with a weak D call TRBD1 (6 bases). TRBV23-1 belongs to the ORF category, with a function that is uncertain. The V and J ends lost 0 bases and 9 bases respectively, with 12 bases between them. CDR3 size: 15 residues.

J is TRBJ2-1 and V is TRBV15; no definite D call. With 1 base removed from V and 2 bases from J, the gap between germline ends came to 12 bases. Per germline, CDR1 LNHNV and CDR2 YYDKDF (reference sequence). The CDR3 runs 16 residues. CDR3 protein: CATSRVSTPAYNEQFF. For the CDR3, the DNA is TGTGCCACCAGCAGAGTATCGACTCCCGCCTACAATGAGCAGTTCTTC.

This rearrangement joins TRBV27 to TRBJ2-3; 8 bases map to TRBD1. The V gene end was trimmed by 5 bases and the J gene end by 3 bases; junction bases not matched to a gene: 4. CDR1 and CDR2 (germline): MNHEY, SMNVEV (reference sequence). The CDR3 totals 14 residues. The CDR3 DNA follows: TGTGCCAGCAGTCCCTGGACAGGGACAGATACGCAGTATTTT. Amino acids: CASSPWTGTDTQYF.

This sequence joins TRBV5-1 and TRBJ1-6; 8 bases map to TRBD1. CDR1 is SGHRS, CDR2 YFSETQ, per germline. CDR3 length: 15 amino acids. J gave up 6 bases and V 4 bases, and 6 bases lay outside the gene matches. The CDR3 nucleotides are TGCGCCAGCAGCCCAGGACAGGGTTTTAATTCACCCCTCCACTTT. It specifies CASSPGQGFNSPLHF.

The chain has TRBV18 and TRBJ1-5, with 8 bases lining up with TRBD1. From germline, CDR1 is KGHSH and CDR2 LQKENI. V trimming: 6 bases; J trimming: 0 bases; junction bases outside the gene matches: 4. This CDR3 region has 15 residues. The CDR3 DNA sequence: TGTGCCAGCTCGGGACAGGAATATAGCAATCAGCCCCAGCATTTT. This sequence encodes CASSGQEYSNQPQHF.

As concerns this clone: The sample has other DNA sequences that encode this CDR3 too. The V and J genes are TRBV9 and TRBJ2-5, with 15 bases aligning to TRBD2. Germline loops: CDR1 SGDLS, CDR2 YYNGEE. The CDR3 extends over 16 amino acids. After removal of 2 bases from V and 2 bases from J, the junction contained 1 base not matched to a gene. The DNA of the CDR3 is TGTGCCAGCAGCGTGGGGACTAGCGGGGGGCAAGAGACCCAGTACTTC. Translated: CASSVGTSGGQETQYF.